This T cell receptor beta chain is from a study of Graves' ophthalmopathy and Graves' hyperthyroidism. The sample holds many counts of this clonotype. RNA transcripts yielded amplified TCR beta CDR3 regions. The workflow started with a first-round RT-PCR run with HTBI primers and then moved on to a second-round multiplex PCR. Each CDR3 protein gets one entry after TCRdb re-called the multiplex PCR reads with MiXCR. Found here are 300,000 to 350,000 distinct CDR3 sequences, 15% to 20% of them singletons; the top ten hold roughly an eighth. Orbital computed tomography and thyroid ultrasound, along with TRAb, serum thyroxine and clinical symptoms, underpinned diagnosis. Fresh peripheral blood (more than 9.5 ml) yielded the PBMCs. Germline-derived CDR1 and CDR2 are MNHEY and SVGEGT. Trimming left V 5 bases short and J 3 bases short, with 14 bases between. This CDR3 comprises 15 residues.

The chain combines TRBV6-2 or TRBV6-3 with TRBJ1-5, with D perhaps TRBD1 (6 bases). This clonotype was sampled from an adult man with Graves' ophthalmopathy. The material sequenced was peripheral blood. CDR3 nucleotide sequence: TGTGCCAGCAGTCACGGACAGCCTCCCAATCAGCCCCAGCATTTT. This sequence encodes CASSHGQPPNQPQHF.